The clone carrying this T cell receptor (beta chain) was seen only a few times. Its specificity is not known. The source of the sample is a study of human T cells and chemical hapten exposure. Germline lookup yields CDR1 SEHNR and CDR2 FQNEAQ (reference sequence). Trimming removed 5 bases from V and 3 bases from J, with 16 bases in between. The CDR3 covers 15 residues. Study outcomes and limitations: There was no change with DPC sensitization in TCRs above 1 in 1000 frequency.

The time point was: patch test 3, about 24 weeks after DPC sensitization. Regarding treatment: therapeutic diphenylcyclopropenone sensitization with weekly scalp DPC. One entry per CDR3 protein results from TCRdb running MiXCR on the RACE reads. This sample has 50,000 to 80,000 distinct CDR3 sequences, with approximately 10% found just once. The sample consisted of whole blood, taken in connection with sensitization to the hapten diphenylcyclopropenone (DPC). The receptor comes from a woman aged 25-40 years with alopecia areata. Some clones in this sample may be carry-over from other donors' samples. This chain links TRBV7-9 with TRBJ1-1; the D gene is possibly TRBD1 (6 bases). CDR3 sequence (DNA): TGTGCCAGCAGCGAAATGGGGCGGGGGCACACTGAAGCTTTCTTT. Its protein product is CASSEMGRGHTEAFF.